This T cell receptor (beta chain) was identified during a study of identical twins. The length of the CDR3 is 17 residues. After removal of 3 bases from V and 3 bases from J, the junction contained 6 bases not matched to a gene. Germline V gene data show CDR1 as ENHRY and CDR2 as SYGVKD. Unique molecular identifiers were present on the cDNA, which also gained a universal primer site by template switching. Each CDR3 protein gets one entry after TCRdb re-called the 5' RACE reads with MiXCR. This sample has 570,000 or so distinct CDR3 sequences, with 9.6% found just once. These data were likewise used in another study, on yellow fever vaccine responses in identical twins.

The receptor was isolated from a woman aged 18-35 years in good health. This chain connects TRBV10-3 to TRBJ2-7, with 15 bases lining up with TRBD2. Sequencing was carried out using PBMCs. CDR3 sequence reads: CAISEGLAGGLNYEQYF. The CDR3, as DNA: TGTGCCATCAGTGAAGGACTAGCGGGAGGGTTGAACTACGAGCAGTACTTC.